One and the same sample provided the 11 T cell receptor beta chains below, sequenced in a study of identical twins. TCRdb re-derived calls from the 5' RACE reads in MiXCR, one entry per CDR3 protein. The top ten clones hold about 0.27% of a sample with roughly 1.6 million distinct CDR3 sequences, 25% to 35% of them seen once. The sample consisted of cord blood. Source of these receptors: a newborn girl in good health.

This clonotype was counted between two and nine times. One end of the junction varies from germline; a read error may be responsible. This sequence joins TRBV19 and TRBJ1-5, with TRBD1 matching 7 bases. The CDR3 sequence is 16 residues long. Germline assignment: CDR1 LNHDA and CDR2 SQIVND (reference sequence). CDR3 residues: CASSILPGGRNQPQHF. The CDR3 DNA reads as TGTGCTAGTAGTATACTACCAGGGGGACGCAATCAGCCCCAGCATTTT.

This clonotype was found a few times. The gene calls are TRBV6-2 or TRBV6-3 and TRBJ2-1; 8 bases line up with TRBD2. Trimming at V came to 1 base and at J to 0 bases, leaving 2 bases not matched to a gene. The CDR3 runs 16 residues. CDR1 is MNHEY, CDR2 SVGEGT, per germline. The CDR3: CASSYWAGGSYNEQFF. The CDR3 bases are TGTGCCAGCAGTTACTGGGCGGGAGGCTCCTACAATGAGCAGTTCTTC.

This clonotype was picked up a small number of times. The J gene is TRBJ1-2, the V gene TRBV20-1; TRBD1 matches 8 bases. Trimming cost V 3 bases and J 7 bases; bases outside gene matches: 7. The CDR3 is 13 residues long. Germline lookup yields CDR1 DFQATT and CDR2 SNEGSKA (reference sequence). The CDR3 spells CSARLDRAGGYTF. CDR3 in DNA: TGCAGTGCTAGGTTGGACAGGGCTGGTGGCTACACCTTC.

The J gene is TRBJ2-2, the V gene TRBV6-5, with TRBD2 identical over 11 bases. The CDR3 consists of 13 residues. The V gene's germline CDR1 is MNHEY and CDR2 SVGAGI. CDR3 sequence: CATSGMYTGELFF. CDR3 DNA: TGTGCGACTAGCGGGATGTACACCGGGGAGCTGTTTTTT.

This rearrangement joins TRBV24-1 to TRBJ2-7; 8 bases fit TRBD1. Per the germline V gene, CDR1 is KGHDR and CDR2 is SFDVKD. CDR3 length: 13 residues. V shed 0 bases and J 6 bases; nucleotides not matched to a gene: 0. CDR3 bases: TGTGCCACCAGTGATTTGACAGGGGGCGAGCAGTACTTC. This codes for CATSDLTGGEQYF.

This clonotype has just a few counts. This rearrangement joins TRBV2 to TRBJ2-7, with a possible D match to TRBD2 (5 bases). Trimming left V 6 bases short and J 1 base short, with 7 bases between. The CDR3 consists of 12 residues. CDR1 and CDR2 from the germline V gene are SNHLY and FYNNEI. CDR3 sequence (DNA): TGTGCCAGCAGACTAGGATCCTACGAGCAGTACTTC. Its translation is CASRLGSYEQYF.

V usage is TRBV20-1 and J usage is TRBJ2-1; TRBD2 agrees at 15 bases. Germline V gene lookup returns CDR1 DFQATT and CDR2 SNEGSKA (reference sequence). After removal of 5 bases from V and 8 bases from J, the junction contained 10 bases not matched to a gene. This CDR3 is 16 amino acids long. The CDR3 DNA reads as TGCAGTGCTCCAGGACTAGCGGGAGGGCTGGTGGATGAGCAGTTCTTC. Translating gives CSAPGLAGGLVDEQFF.

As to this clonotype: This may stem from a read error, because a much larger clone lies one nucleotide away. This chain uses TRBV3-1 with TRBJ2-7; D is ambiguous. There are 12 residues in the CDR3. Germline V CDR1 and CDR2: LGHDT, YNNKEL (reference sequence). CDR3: CAGSQADYEQYF. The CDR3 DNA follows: TGTGCCGGCAGCCAAGCCGACTACGAGCAGTACTTC.

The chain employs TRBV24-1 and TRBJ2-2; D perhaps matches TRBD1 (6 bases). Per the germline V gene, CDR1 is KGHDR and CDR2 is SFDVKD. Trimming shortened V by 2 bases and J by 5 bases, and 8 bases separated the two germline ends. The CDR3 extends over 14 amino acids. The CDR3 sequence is CATSDYTGTGELFF. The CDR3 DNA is TGTGCCACCAGTGATTACACAGGGACCGGGGAGCTGTTTTTT.

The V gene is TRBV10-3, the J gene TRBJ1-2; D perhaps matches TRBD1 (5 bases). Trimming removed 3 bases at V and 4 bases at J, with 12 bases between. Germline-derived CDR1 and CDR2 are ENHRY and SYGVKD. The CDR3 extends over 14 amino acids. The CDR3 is CAISEGPGSYGYTF. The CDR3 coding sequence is TGTGCCATCAGTGAAGGTCCAGGGAGCTATGGCTACACCTTC.

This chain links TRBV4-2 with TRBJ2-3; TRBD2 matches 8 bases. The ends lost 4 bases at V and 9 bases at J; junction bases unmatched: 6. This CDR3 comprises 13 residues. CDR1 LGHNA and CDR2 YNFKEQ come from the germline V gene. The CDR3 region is CASSRGTRGTQYF. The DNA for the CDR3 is TGTGCCAGCAGCCGAGGGACTAGAGGCACGCAGTATTTT.